This T cell receptor beta chain was identified during a study of shared clonotypes between healthy human individuals. About the research overall: Used for every donor were three CD4 naive, three CD4 memory, two CD8 naive and one CD8 memory plate.

Produced via immunoSEQ multiplex PCR; TCRdb's table is partial and in-frame only. The sample lists 2.3 million or so clones, over 90% seen once, with 0.3% to 0.4% in the top ten. Losses at the gene ends were 4 bases for V and 5 bases for J; bases not matched to a gene: 1. Germline V lookup: CDR1 LNHDA, CDR2 SQIVND (reference sequence). The CDR3 contains 14 residues. Only Caucasian adults living in Nashville, Tennessee served as donors. This clone was seen only a few times. Sequencing was done on a sample of naive CD4+ T cells from PBMCs. Indicated subset: CD45RA+ positively selected. The chain uses TRBV19 and TRBJ2-5; the match to TRBD2 covers 13 bases. This sequence originates from a man aged 18-30 years in good health. Some clones in this sample may be carry-over from other donors' samples. CDR3 amino acids: CASSKLAGGETQYF. DNA for the CDR3: TGTGCCAGTAGTAAACTAGCGGGAGGGGAGACCCAGTACTTC.